Shown below are 12 T cell receptor beta chains from a single sample sequenced in a study of PD-L1 blockade in urothelial cancer. TCRdb's table, derived via immunoSEQ multiplex PCR, lists solely in-frame clones and lacks some. The sample holds roughly 130,000 clones; around 85% are singletons and the top ten take around 3.2%. Time point of the sample: pretreatment peripheral blood. The starting material was PBMCs, obtained around atezolizumab (anti-PD-L1) treatment. These receptors originate from a man aged 45 to 65 with urothelial cancer.

This chain uses TRBV7-9 with TRBJ2-4; D possibly corresponds to TRBD1 (6 bases). Trimming took 5 bases from V and 3 from J, leaving 17 bases between them. The CDR3 is 16 amino acids. The V gene's germline CDR1 is SEHNR and CDR2 FQNEAQ (reference sequence). As DNA, the CDR3 is TGTGCCAGCAGCCGAATACAGGGTGAGGGCAAAAACATTCAGTACTTC. Translation: CASSRIQGEGKNIQYF.

The chain employs TRBV2 and TRBJ2-3, with 7 bases fitting TRBD2. This CDR3 spans 15 amino acids. Germline trimming cut 7 bases from V and 4 bases from J; bases unmatched to any gene: 11. Germline CDR1 reads SNHLY; CDR2 reads FYNNEI. The CDR3 loop reads CASTQWGGAADTQYF. DNA for the CDR3: TGTGCCAGCACCCAATGGGGGGGAGCAGCAGATACGCAGTATTTT.

This chain joins TRBV25-1 and TRBJ1-2; TRBD1 is a possible D gene (5 bases). The germline V gene has CDR1 MGHDK and CDR2 SYGVNS. V was cut by 5 bases and J by 4 bases, with 8 bases left in between. The CDR3 length is 12 residues. In DNA, the CDR3 is TGTGCCAGCAGTCTAGGGGCCTATGGCTACACCTTC. Encoded protein: CASSLGAYGYTF.

This chain joins TRBV6-4 and TRBJ2-2; TRBD2 aligns across 8 bases. CDR3 length: 15 residues. Trimming at V came to 0 bases and at J to 8 bases, leaving 5 bases not matched to a gene. Germline V CDR1 and CDR2: MRHNA, SNTAGT. The CDR3 sequence: CASSDSASGRGELFF. The CDR3 DNA sequence: TGTGCCAGCAGTGACTCGGCGAGCGGGAGAGGGGAGCTGTTTTTT.

The V and J genes are TRBV30 and TRBJ1-5; D possibly corresponds to TRBD1 (5 bases). Trimming removed 1 base at V and 3 bases at J, with 7 bases between. Germline CDR1 is GTSNPN and CDR2 is SVGIG (reference sequence). The CDR3 spans 13 residues. In DNA, the CDR3 is TGTGCCTGGAGTGAACAGGACAATCAGCCCCAGCATTTT. Translating gives CAWSEQDNQPQHF.

This clone has just one count. This chain links TRBV11-2 with TRBJ1-1, with D unclear. V lost 5 bases to trimming and J lost 7 bases, with 11 bases between them. The germline V gene encodes CDR1 SGHAT and CDR2 FQNNGV. The CDR3 has 12 residues. The CDR3 loop is CASSLTESEAFF. In nucleotides, the CDR3 is TGTGCCAGCAGCCTGACGGAGAGTGAAGCTTTCTTT.

The gene calls are TRBV2 and TRBJ2-1, with TRBD2 matching over 11 bases. This CDR3 comprises 15 residues. Germline-derived CDR1 and CDR2 are SNHLY and FYNNEI. V dropped 8 bases and J dropped 9; count of bases not matched to a gene: 12. The CDR3 region is CASQPLTSGRSEQFF. The CDR3 DNA sequence: TGTGCCAGCCAACCTCTCACTAGCGGGAGATCTGAGCAGTTCTTC. The full variable domain, its missing parts supplied by reference TRBV2 and TRBJ2-1, is EPEVTQTPSHQVTQMGQEVILRCVPISNHLYFYWYRQILGQKVEFLVSFYNNEISEKSEIFDDQFSVERPDGSNFTLKIRSTKLEDSAMYFCASQPLTSGRSEQFFGPGTRLTVL.

This clone appeared a few times. The V call is TRBV30, the J call TRBJ1-1; D is possibly TRBD1 (6 bases). CDR3 length: 11 residues. With 3 bases removed from V and 11 bases from J, the gap between germline ends came to 13 bases. Germline V gene lookup returns CDR1 GTSNPN and CDR2 SVGIG (reference sequence). CDR3 amino acids: CAWSHQGQAFF. The CDR3, as DNA: TGTGCCTGGAGCCACCAGGGGCAGGCTTTCTTT.

The chain combines TRBV4-2 with TRBJ1-6; 10 nucleotides agree with TRBD1. Looked up from germline, CDR1 is LGHNA and CDR2 is YNFKEQ. The CDR3 is 16 residues long. V lost 2 bases to trimming and J lost 5 bases; unmatched junction nucleotides: 3. CDR3 nucleotides: TGTGCCAGCAGCCAACGGGGGACAGGGGATAATTCACCCCTCCACTTT. This sequence encodes CASSQRGTGDNSPLHF.

The chain has TRBV5-5 and TRBJ1-2; no definite D call. Trimming pared 0 bases from V and 6 bases from J, leaving 12 bases between. The germline gives CDR1 SGHKS, CDR2 YYEKEE (reference sequence). CDR3 size: 14 residues. CDR3 amino acids: CASSLVRGRDGYTF. CDR3 nucleotides: TGTGCCAGCAGCTTGGTCCGGGGAAGGGATGGCTACACCTTC.

This chain links TRBV28 with TRBJ1-5, with 10 bases fitting TRBD1. J gave up 6 bases and V 7 bases, and 9 bases lay outside the gene matches. CDR1 is MDHEN, CDR2 SYDVKM, per germline. CDR3 length: 15 amino acids. CDR3 sequence: CASKLYGTGVQPQHF. The CDR3 DNA follows: TGTGCCAGCAAGCTTTACGGGACAGGGGTTCAGCCCCAGCATTTT.

This chain connects TRBV28 to TRBJ2-7, with D possibly TRBD1 on 5 matching bases. Germline V gene lookup returns CDR1 MDHEN and CDR2 SYDVKM. V was trimmed by 7 bases and J by 2 bases, leaving 9 bases between them. The CDR3 spans 12 residues. Here the CDR3 DNA reads TGTGCCAGCAATTCAGGGACCTACGAGCAGTACTTC. Encoded protein: CASNSGTYEQYF.